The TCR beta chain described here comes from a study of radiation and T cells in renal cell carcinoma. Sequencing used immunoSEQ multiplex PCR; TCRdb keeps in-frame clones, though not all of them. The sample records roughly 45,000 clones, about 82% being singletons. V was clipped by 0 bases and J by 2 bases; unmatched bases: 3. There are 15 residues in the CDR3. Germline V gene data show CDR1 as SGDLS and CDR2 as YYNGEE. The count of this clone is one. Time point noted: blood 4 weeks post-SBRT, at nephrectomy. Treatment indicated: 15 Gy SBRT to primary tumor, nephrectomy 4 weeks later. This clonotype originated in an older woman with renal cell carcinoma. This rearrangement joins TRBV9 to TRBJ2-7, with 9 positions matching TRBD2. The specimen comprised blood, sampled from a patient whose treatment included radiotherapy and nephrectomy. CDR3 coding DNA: TGTGCCAGCAGCGTAGCGGCTAGCGGGGCCTACGAGCAGTACTTC. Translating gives CASSVAASGAYEQYF.